The next 25 T cell receptor beta chains were all read from a single sample in a study of control samples from healthy donors and cancer patients. Clones were read by immunoSEQ multiplex PCR, and TCRdb kept only the in-frame ones, dropping some. The data show tens of thousands of clones, with about 88% seen just once and around an eighth held by the top ten. Specimen: blood. These receptors were obtained from a woman aged 70 to 79 in good health.

The rearrangement uses TRBV7-3 and TRBJ2-1, with a weak D call TRBD1 (5 bases). The V end lost 1 base, the J end lost 2 bases, and 9 bases lay between the germline ends. Germline loops: CDR1 SGHTA, CDR2 FQGTGA. This CDR3 has 15 amino acids. CDR3 sequence: CASSLSQGPYNEQFF. CDR3 nucleotide sequence: TGTGCCAGCAGCTTAAGCCAGGGCCCCTACAATGAGCAGTTCTTC.

The chain is built from TRBV27 and TRBJ2-2; 9 bases map to TRBD2. The CDR3 consists of 17 residues. After removal of 6 bases from V and 2 bases from J, the junction contained 10 bases not matched to a gene. The germline CDR1 and CDR2 sequences are MNHEY and SMNVEV (reference sequence). Here the CDR3 DNA reads TGTGCCAGCAGGGACCCGACTAGCGGAGGAAACACCGGGGAGCTGTTTTTT. Translated, it gives CASRDPTSGGNTGELFF.

This rearrangement joins TRBV4-1 to TRBJ1-5, with D unresolved. There are 13 residues in the CDR3. The V gene lost 1 base and the J gene lost 5 bases, with 6 bases spanning the gap. CDR1 is MGHRA and CDR2 is YSYEKL in the germline V gene. CDR3 sequence (DNA): TGCGCCAGCAGCCAAGGAAGAGATCAGCCCCAGCATTTT. It translates to CASSQGRDQPQHF.

The chain uses TRBV3-1 (or the pseudogene TRBV3-2) and TRBJ1-1; no clear D. V was pared by 4 bases and J by 0 bases, with 9 bases between. Germline assignment: CDR1 LGHDT and CDR2 YNNKEL (reference sequence). The CDR3 is 14 residues long. The CDR3 is CASSPEGMNTEAFF. CDR3 nucleotide sequence: TGTGCCAGCAGCCCGGAGGGAATGAACACTGAAGCTTTCTTT.

The V call is TRBV6-5, the J call TRBJ2-1, with TRBD2 identical over 8 bases. The junction had 6 bases not matched to a gene; V was cut back by 4 bases and J by 10 bases. Germline V gene sequence: CDR1 MNHEY, CDR2 SVGAGI. The length of the CDR3 is 13 residues. CDR3 DNA: TGTGCCAGCAGTTCGCGGGGGGCCGGGGAGCAGTTCTTC. As protein: CASSSRGAGEQFF.

The J gene is TRBJ1-6, the V gene TRBV3-1 (or the pseudogene TRBV3-2), with no clear D. V gave up 1 base and J gave up 7 bases, with 20 bases separating them. The CDR3 spans 18 residues. CDR1 LGHDT and CDR2 YNNKEL come from the germline V gene (reference sequence). CDR3 region: CASSQVPQGGSGNSPLHF. The CDR3 DNA reads TGTGCCAGCAGCCAAGTCCCCCAAGGAGGCAGTGGGAATTCACCCCTCCACTTT.

The CDR3 DNA follows: TGTGCCAGCAGCTTAGATCAGGCCACCGGGGAGCTGTTTTTT. Amino acid sequence: CASSLDQATGELFF. The chain joins TRBV11-2 to TRBJ2-2, with unresolved D. This CDR3 comprises 14 residues. Germline-derived CDR1 and CDR2 are SGHAT and FQNNGV. The germline V and J ends were trimmed by 0 bases and 4 bases, with 6 bases remaining between them.

The chain uses TRBV28 and TRBJ1-4; a weak D match, TRBD1 (6 bases). The V gene's germline CDR1 is MDHEN and CDR2 SYDVKM. The CDR3 length is 15 residues. Trimming removed 7 bases from V and 5 bases from J, with 17 bases in between. CDR3 protein: CASIKWGGGNEKLFF. CDR3 nucleotides: TGTGCCAGCATAAAGTGGGGAGGGGGGAATGAAAAACTGTTTTTT.

The V and J genes are TRBV5-4 and TRBJ2-3; TRBD2 matches at 12 bases. The CDR3 contains 15 residues. Trimming removed 3 bases from V and 8 bases from J; junction bases left unmatched: 7. The V gene's germline CDR1 is SGHNT and CDR2 YYREEE (reference sequence). The chain's CDR3 is CASSSRLAGEVTQYF. CDR3 nucleotide sequence: TGTGCCAGCAGCTCCCGACTAGCGGGAGAAGTTACGCAGTATTTT.

Comment on this clone: A read error may account for a junction end that differs from germline. This sequence joins TRBV2 and TRBJ2-5; TRBD1 or TRBD2 may be the D gene (6 bases each). The V gene's germline CDR1 is SNHLY and CDR2 FYNNEI. CDR3 length: 14 amino acids. CDR3 coding DNA: TGTGCCAGCAGGGAAGGGGGGAGGCAAGAGACCCAGTACTTC. Protein: CASREGGRQETQYF.

The chain has TRBV29-1 and TRBJ2-1, with D possibly TRBD2 on 5 matching bases. In germline, CDR1 is SQVTM, CDR2 ANQGSEA. The CDR3 has 12 amino acids. Trimming removed 3 bases from V and 5 bases from J, with 8 bases in between. Here the CDR3 DNA reads TGCAGCGTTGATGGACTCGACAATGAGCAGTTCTTC. Encoded protein: CSVDGLDNEQFF.

This sequence joins TRBV3-1 (or the pseudogene TRBV3-2) and TRBJ1-1; no clear D gene. The CDR3 extends over 13 amino acids. Germline values: CDR1 LGHDT, CDR2 YNNKEL (reference sequence). V was clipped by 0 bases and J by 10 bases, with 12 bases between them. CDR3 protein: CASSQESTGRAFF. In DNA, the CDR3 is TGTGCCAGCAGCCAAGAGTCGACCGGACGAGCTTTCTTT.

The chain combines TRBV25-1 with TRBJ2-1, with 10 bases lining up with TRBD2. Germline V lookup: CDR1 MGHDK, CDR2 SYGVNS. This CDR3 comprises 18 residues. With 4 bases clipped from V and 3 bases from J, the junction kept 12 bases outside the gene matches. The CDR3, as DNA: TGTGCCAGCAGTGGGCAGGTCCGGACTAGCGGCCTCTACAATGAGCAGTTCTTC. It codes for CASSGQVRTSGLYNEQFF.

The J gene is TRBJ1-2, the V gene TRBV18; D is unclear. Germline values: CDR1 KGHSH, CDR2 LQKENI. Trimming stripped 6 bases from V and 6 bases from J, with 14 bases between. The CDR3 has 13 residues. The CDR3 reads CASSIFGSDGYTF. The CDR3 DNA is TGTGCCAGCTCGATCTTTGGGTCAGATGGCTACACCTTC.

The chain employs TRBV6-5 and TRBJ1-2; D is uncertain. V shed 8 bases and J shed 8 bases, with 12 bases lying between them. The CDR3 has 11 amino acids. Germline V gives CDR1 MNHEY, CDR2 SVGAGI. CDR3 coding DNA: TGTGCCAGCTCTTCCCACCCAGGCTACACCTTC. It is translated as CASSSHPGYTF.

The chain links TRBV7-2 to TRBJ2-7; weak D call: TRBD1 (6 bases). Germline CDR1 is SGHTA and CDR2 is FQGNSA. CDR3 length: 13 residues. V was clipped by 1 base and J by 5 bases, with 9 bases between them. CDR3: CASSLDRVNEQYF. The CDR3 DNA sequence: TGTGCCAGCAGCTTAGACAGGGTAAACGAGCAGTACTTC.

The rearrangement uses TRBV25-1 and TRBJ1-1, with a tentative D call TRBD1 (6 bases). The CDR3 length is 15 residues. CDR1 is MGHDK and CDR2 is SYGVNS in the germline V gene. V lost 5 bases, J lost 4 bases, and 17 bases lay in between. CDR3 sequence reads: CASSWGGGLGTEAFF. CDR3 sequence (DNA): TGTGCCAGCAGTTGGGGAGGGGGTTTAGGCACTGAAGCTTTCTTT.

V is TRBV18 and J is TRBJ1-2; D is ambiguous. Trimming stripped 1 base from V and 0 bases from J, with 6 bases between. There are 14 residues in the CDR3. The germline V gene encodes CDR1 KGHSH and CDR2 LQKENI. DNA of the CDR3: TGTGCCAGCTCACCACAAAACCCTAACTATGGCTACACCTTC. Translating gives CASSPQNPNYGYTF. Full variable domain (missing parts from reference TRBV18 and TRBJ1-2): NAGVMQNPRHLVRRRGQEARLRCSPMKGHSHVYWYRQLPEEGLKFMVYLQKENIIDESGMPKERFSAEFPKEGPSILRIQQVVRGDSAAYFCASSPQNPNYGYTFGSGTRLTVV.

V and J are TRBV5-4 and TRBJ2-1; TRBD2 matches at 12 bases. Losses at the gene ends were 3 bases for V and 2 bases for J; bases not matched to a gene: 9. The CDR3 spans 18 residues. Germline CDR1 is SGHNT and CDR2 is YYREEE (reference sequence). The DNA for the CDR3 is TGTGCCAGCAGCTGGGGCGGGACTAGCGGGTCTGCCTACAATGAGCAGTTCTTC. The encoded protein is CASSWGGTSGSAYNEQFF.

In its sample, this clone was seen once. The chain has TRBV7-2 and TRBJ2-7; tentatively, D is TRBD2 (6 bases). This CDR3 has 15 residues. Trimming pared 0 bases from V and 5 bases from J, leaving 14 bases between. Germline V gene lookup returns CDR1 SGHTA and CDR2 FQGNSA. This CDR3 reads CASSLAGLRGHEQYF. For the CDR3, the DNA is TGTGCCAGCAGCTTAGCCGGATTGCGGGGACACGAGCAGTACTTC.

CDR3: CASSPLFGSPLHF. CDR3 nucleotide sequence: TGTGCCAGCAGCCCCCTTTTTGGTTCACCCCTCCACTTT. The chain employs TRBV7-2 and TRBJ1-6, with D unclear. Per germline, CDR1 SGHTA and CDR2 FQGNSA. Trimming left V 5 bases short and J 9 bases short, with 11 bases between. This CDR3 is 13 amino acids long. Together with reference TRBV7-2 and TRBJ1-6, the CDR3 gives the full variable domain: GAGVSQSPSNKVTEKGKDVELRCDPISGHTALYWYRQSLGQGLEFLIYFQGNSAPDKSGLPSDRFSAERTGGSVSTLTIQRTQQEDSAVYLCASSPLFGSPLHFGNGTRLTVT.

The chain links TRBV12-5 to TRBJ2-7; 10 bases fit TRBD2. This CDR3 has 15 amino acids. With 5 bases clipped from V and 0 bases from J, the junction kept 4 bases outside the gene matches. Germline CDR1 reads LGHNT; CDR2 reads FRNRAP. DNA of the CDR3: TGTGCTAGTGGTCTTAGCGGGGGGACCTCCTACGAGCAGTACTTC. This translates into CASGLSGGTSYEQYF.

The chain employs TRBV9 and TRBJ2-5; D gene uncertain. Trimming took 0 bases from V and 5 from J, leaving 14 bases between them. CDR1 and CDR2 (germline): SGDLS, YYNGEE. This CDR3 spans 15 amino acids. CDR3: CASSVGGSPGETQYF. In DNA, the CDR3 is TGTGCCAGCAGCGTAGGCGGCTCCCCCGGGGAGACCCAGTACTTC.

The sample holds one count of this clone. J is TRBJ2-3 and V is TRBV7-2; 10 bases match TRBD2. With V trimmed by 5 bases and J by 8 bases, 10 bases remained unmatched. The CDR3 totals 15 residues. Germline CDR1 and CDR2: SGHTA and FQGNSA. The CDR3 loop reads CASSPLAGASVTQYF. In nucleotides, the CDR3 is TGTGCCAGCAGCCCTCTAGCGGGAGCCTCCGTTACGCAGTATTTT.

The rearrangement uses TRBV19 and TRBJ1-3, with D hard to call. CDR1 and CDR2 (germline): LNHDA, SQIVND (reference sequence). This CDR3 spans 14 amino acids. V lost 6 bases and J 4 bases, leaving 13 bases between the germline ends. CDR3 in amino acids: CASRTDGGGNTIYF. The CDR3 DNA reads TGTGCCAGTAGAACCGACGGCGGCGGAAACACCATATATTTT. Filled out from reference TRBV19 and TRBJ1-3, the complete variable domain reads DGGITQSPKYLFRKEGQNVTLSCEQNLNHDAMYWYRQDPGQGLRLIYYSQIVNDFQKGDIAEGYSVSREKKESFPLTVTSAQKNPTAFYLCASRTDGGGNTIYFGEGSWLTVV.